One and the same sample provided the 26 T cell receptor beta chains below, sequenced in a study of cytomegalovirus exposure and HLA in healthy donors. The PCR had 60 Vbeta and 13 Jbeta primers. This table comes from immunoSEQ multiplex PCR, and its TCRdb copy is limited to in-frame clones, with some not included. Of more than 85,000 clones in the sample, around 86% were seen once. Sequencing was carried out using PBMCs. All receptors derive from a man aged 25 to 40 in good health and CMV-seropositive.

This clone came up once. The rearrangement uses TRBV5-1 and TRBJ1-5; maybe TRBD1 (6 bases). CDR1 is SGHRS and CDR2 is YFSETQ in the germline V gene. CDR3 length equals 14 residues. The V end lost 4 bases, the J end lost 6 bases, and 14 bases lay between the germline ends. The CDR3, as DNA: TGCGCCAGCAGCCCACAGGGCGTAGGTCAGCCCCAGCATTTT. This gives the protein CASSPQGVGQPQHF.

V gene TRBV6-1 combines with J gene TRBJ2-7; 10 bases match TRBD2. V dropped 3 bases and J dropped 4; count of bases not matched to a gene: 6. CDR1 and CDR2 from the germline V gene are MNHNS and SASEGT. The CDR3 has 15 amino acids. The chain's CDR3 is CASSEELAGGYEQYF. The CDR3 bases are TGTGCCAGCAGTGAGGAGTTAGCGGGGGGATACGAGCAGTACTTC.

V usage is TRBV5-8 and J usage is TRBJ2-7; the D gene is possibly TRBD1 (5 bases). The CDR3 has 15 amino acids. Trimming cost V 1 base and J 4 bases, with 15 bases left between them. Germline CDR1 and CDR2: SGHTS and YDEGEE. The CDR3 bases are TGTGCCAGCAGCTTGTTCGCGGACCCAGGGTACGAGCAGTACTTC. Its protein is CASSLFADPGYEQYF.

The chain carries TRBV4-2 and TRBJ1-2; D not certain. The CDR3 runs to 16 residues. The germline V gene encodes CDR1 LGHNA and CDR2 YNFKEQ. V was trimmed by 4 bases and J by 5 bases, leaving 20 bases between them. The CDR3 protein is CASSPEVPLAGYGYTF. In nucleotides, the CDR3 is TGTGCCAGCAGCCCTGAAGTCCCACTCGCGGGGTATGGCTACACCTTC.

This chain joins TRBV5-4 and TRBJ2-5, with D unclear. This CDR3 is built from 11 residues. V was trimmed by 3 bases and J by 2 bases, leaving 2 bases between them. CDR1 and CDR2 from the germline V gene are SGHNT and YYREEE (reference sequence). This CDR3 is CASSSQETQYF. The CDR3 nucleotides read TGTGCCAGCAGCTCTCAAGAGACCCAGTACTTC.

This clone was counted between two and nine times. The chain combines TRBV7-2 with TRBJ1-5, with 8 bases matching TRBD1. The trim removed 5 bases at V and 1 base at J, leaving 10 bases unmatched. Germline loops: CDR1 SGHTA, CDR2 FQGNSA. This CDR3 region has 17 residues. The CDR3 loop reads CASSPRTGPTSNQPQHF. As DNA, the CDR3 is TGTGCCAGCAGCCCTCGGACAGGGCCAACGAGCAATCAGCCCCAGCATTTT.

This clone was recorded only once. The chain recombines TRBV7-8 with TRBJ2-7; D ambiguous. The ends were cut back, 5 bases at V and 2 bases at J, with 10 bases in the middle. This CDR3 contains 13 residues. Germline values: CDR1 SGHVS, CDR2 FQNEAQ. CDR3: CASSPEVAYEQYF. The CDR3 DNA follows: TGTGCCAGCAGCCCAGAGGTGGCCTACGAGCAGTACTTC.

Note on this clone: A junction boundary mismatches the germline segment, possibly from a read error. V and J are TRBV7-7 and TRBJ2-2; TRBD1 aligns across 9 bases. The germline V gene has CDR1 SSHAT and CDR2 FNYEAQ (reference sequence). This CDR3 spans 16 amino acids. As DNA, the CDR3 is TGTGCTAGCAGCTCAACAGGGGGCGCTGACACCGGGGAGCTGTTTTTT. Protein product: CASSSTGGADTGELFF.

The chain links TRBV5-6 to TRBJ2-7, with a possible D match to TRBD1 (5 bases). With 0 bases removed from V and 6 bases from J, the gap between germline ends came to 13 bases. This CDR3 comprises 14 residues. Germline V gene lookup returns CDR1 SGHDT and CDR2 YYEEEE. DNA of the CDR3: TGTGCCAGCAGCTTGGGCGTAGGGGTTAGCGAGCAGTACTTC. Its translation is CASSLGVGVSEQYF.

V usage is TRBV11-2 and J usage is TRBJ1-4; no reliable D call. The CDR3 contains 15 residues. Between the trimmed V and J ends, which lost 5 bases and 0 bases, there was a span of 10 bases. CDR1 and CDR2 from the germline V gene are SGHAT and FQNNGV. CDR3 amino acids: CASSPEASTNEKLFF. The CDR3 DNA is TGTGCCAGCAGCCCCGAGGCTTCAACTAATGAAAAACTGTTTTTT. The entire variable domain, with the rest obtained from reference TRBV11-2 and TRBJ1-4, is as follows: EAGVAQSPRYKIIEKRQSVAFWCNPISGHATLYWYQQILGQGPKLLIQFQNNGVVDDSQLPKDRFSAERLKGVDSTLKIQPAKLEDSAVYLCASSPEASTNEKLFFGSGTQLSVL.

CDR3 in DNA: TGTGCCAGCAGTGAAGCGGGACAATCTAACTATGGCTACACCTTC. Protein sequence: CASSEAGQSNYGYTF. The V gene is TRBV6-1, the J gene TRBJ1-2, with D perhaps matching TRBD1 (6 bases). The germline V and J ends were trimmed by 0 bases and 0 bases, with 8 bases remaining between them. Germline V gives CDR1 MNHNS, CDR2 SASEGT. CDR3 length: 15 residues.

This chain connects TRBV4-3 to TRBJ2-5; 8 bases match TRBD2. The germline CDR1 and CDR2 sequences are LGHNA and YSLEER. V gave up 4 bases and J gave up 1 base; unmatched junction bases: 11. This CDR3 has 17 amino acids. The CDR3 loop reads CASSLYTGSGGQETQYF. The CDR3 coding sequence is TGCGCCAGCAGCCTTTACACTGGAAGCGGGGGCCAAGAGACCCAGTACTTC.

The chain couples TRBV30 to TRBJ1-2, with D possibly being TRBD1 (6 bases). The CDR3 totals 13 residues. V dropped 8 bases and J dropped 3 bases, with 16 bases sitting between them. Per germline, CDR1 GTSNPN and CDR2 SVGIG (reference sequence). The CDR3 reads CAASPGQYYGYTF. In DNA form, the CDR3 reads TGTGCCGCCAGCCCTGGACAGTACTATGGCTACACCTTC.

This clone was seen only a few times. The genes are TRBV6-5 and TRBJ2-3, with D tentatively TRBD2 (6 bases). Germline lookup yields CDR1 MNHEY and CDR2 SVGAGI. Trimming stripped 0 bases from V and 2 bases from J, with 12 bases between. The CDR3 totals 16 residues. The CDR3 reads CASSYSRRGYTDTQYF. The CDR3 DNA follows: TGTGCCAGCAGTTACTCGAGGCGGGGCTACACAGATACGCAGTATTTT.

The V gene is TRBV2, the J gene TRBJ1-2, with D perhaps matching TRBD1 (6 bases). This CDR3 region has 13 residues. In germline, CDR1 is SNHLY, CDR2 FYNNEI. Trimming cost V 11 bases and J 5 bases, with 18 bases left between them. This CDR3 is CAGHREIGYGYTF. DNA for the CDR3: TGTGCCGGGCACAGGGAAATTGGATATGGCTACACCTTC.

The chain combines TRBV7-6 with TRBJ1-2; the D gene is possibly TRBD1 (5 bases). CDR3 size: 13 residues. CDR1 and CDR2 from the germline V gene are SGHVS and FNYEAQ. Trimming pared 5 bases from V and 2 bases from J, leaving 9 bases between. CDR3 protein: CASSPDSNYGYTF. The CDR3 nucleotides are TGTGCCAGCAGCCCCGACAGCAACTATGGCTACACCTTC.

V usage is TRBV5-6 and J usage is TRBJ2-1; perhaps TRBD2 as D (5 bases). The length of the CDR3 is 12 residues. Germline CDR1 is SGHDT and CDR2 is YYEEEE. Trimming shortened V by 6 bases and J by 14 bases, and 18 bases separated the two germline ends. The DNA for the CDR3 is TGTGCCAGCACCCTTACCGGGATTCGAGAGTTCTTC. This translates into CASTLTGIREFF.

This sequence joins TRBV2 and TRBJ1-5; D remains unclear. Trimming pared 5 bases from V and 4 bases from J, leaving 9 bases between. The CDR3 contains 13 residues. Germline V CDR1 and CDR2: SNHLY, FYNNEI. The CDR3 protein is CASSRQENQPQHF. The CDR3 coding sequence is TGTGCCAGCAGTAGGCAGGAAAATCAGCCCCAGCATTTT.

The V gene is TRBV4-3, the J gene TRBJ1-6; weak D call: TRBD1 (6 bases). Germline loops: CDR1 LGHNA, CDR2 YSLEER. The CDR3 is 19 residues long. Trimming shortened V by 0 bases and J by 0 bases, and 15 bases separated the two germline ends. As DNA, the CDR3 is TGCGCCAGCAGCCAAGATCCCCACAGGGCAAGCTCCTATAATTCACCCCTCCACTTT. Translated, it gives CASSQDPHRASSYNSPLHF.

The V call is TRBV15, the J call TRBJ1-5, with TRBD1 matching 11 bases. Germline CDR1 is LNHNV and CDR2 is YYDKDF (reference sequence). This CDR3 is built from 17 residues. Trimming cost V 8 bases and J 7 bases; bases outside gene matches: 16. The CDR3 nucleotides read TGTGCCACCTGTATGTATTCCGGGACAGGGGGGAGGCAGCCCCAGCATTTT. Translation: CATCMYSGTGGRQPQHF.

The chain combines TRBV4-2 with TRBJ2-7; D is undetermined. Between the trimmed V and J ends, which lost 0 bases and 3 bases, there was a span of 6 bases. CDR1 is LGHNA, CDR2 YNFKEQ, per germline. The CDR3 sequence is 13 residues long. The CDR3 sequence is CASSQDSVYEQYF. As DNA, the CDR3 is TGTGCCAGCAGCCAAGATTCAGTCTACGAGCAGTACTTC.

For the CDR3, the DNA is TGTGCCTGGAGGGGAGGGGGACTATCCTACGAGCAGTACTTC. Its protein is CAWRGGGLSYEQYF. The V call is TRBV30, the J call TRBJ2-7; tentatively, D is TRBD2 (7 bases). V lost 3 bases and J 1 base, leaving 13 bases between the germline ends. This CDR3 comprises 14 residues. The germline V gene has CDR1 GTSNPN and CDR2 SVGIG (reference sequence).

The chain carries TRBV6-5 and TRBJ2-3; no reliable D call. The CDR3 covers 13 residues. The V gene lost 5 bases and the J gene lost 3 bases, with 9 bases spanning the gap. Germline assignment: CDR1 MNHEY and CDR2 SVGAGI. The CDR3 nucleotides are TGTGCCAGCAGTCCCCCGGGTACAGATACGCAGTATTTT. Translating gives CASSPPGTDTQYF.

This clone was observed once. The V gene is TRBV19, the J gene TRBJ1-5; 9 positions match TRBD1. The length of the CDR3 is 16 residues. Germline V gene data show CDR1 as LNHDA and CDR2 as SQIVND (reference sequence). The ends lost 7 bases at V and 7 bases at J; junction bases unmatched: 14. Here the CDR3 DNA reads TGTGCCAGTAACGTTCGCGGGACAGGGCCTAAACAGCCCCAGCATTTT. Amino acid sequence: CASNVRGTGPKQPQHF. Full variable domain (missing parts from reference TRBV19 and TRBJ1-5): DGGITQSPKYLFRKEGQNVTLSCEQNLNHDAMYWYRQDPGQGLRLIYYSQIVNDFQKGDIAEGYSVSREKKESFPLTVTSAQKNPTAFYLCASNVRGTGPKQPQHFGDGTRLSIL.

The chain links TRBV5-4 to TRBJ1-2, with TRBD1 matching 8 bases. Germline V gives CDR1 SGHNT, CDR2 YYREEE (reference sequence). This CDR3 contains 16 residues. J gave up 3 bases and V 0 bases, and 7 bases lay outside the gene matches. The CDR3 DNA sequence: TGTGCCAGCAGCTTGGGAGGCTGGGGACAGGACTATGGCTACACCTTC. This gives the protein CASSLGGWGQDYGYTF. The full variable domain, rest sourced from reference TRBV5-4 and TRBJ1-2, is ETGVTQSPTHLIKTRGQQVTLRCSSQSGHNTVSWYQQALGQGPQFIFQYYREEENGRGNFPPRFSGLQFPNYSSELNVNALELDDSALYLCASSLGGWGQDYGYTFGSGTRLTVV.

The CDR3 DNA reads TGTGCCAGCAGTACAGGGGGTAACTATGGCTACACCTTC. It translates to CASSTGGNYGYTF. This sequence joins TRBV5-6 and TRBJ1-2; TRBD1 aligns across 8 bases. The CDR3 length is 13 residues. J was trimmed by 1 base and V by 5 bases; bases with no gene match: 1. CDR1 SGHDT and CDR2 YYEEEE come from the germline V gene.